A selection of T cell receptor beta chains follows, all from one sample in a study of regulatory T cells in long-lasting Graves disease. TCRdb reanalysed the multiplex PCR reads using MiXCR and keeps one entry per CDR3 protein. The table records about 400,000 distinct CDR3 sequences, around 15% of them present only once. The sample consisted of peripheral blood mononuclear cells (PBMCs), taken at new diagnosis, from a patient treated with antithyroid drugs. The origin of the receptors is a female donor with Graves disease. CDR3s include the opening cysteine and the closing phenylalanine or tryptophan. The D gene is left open where the match is weak. Some rows have no size entry. The others give once, few or many, or a class for an expanded clone.

d_call: -
v_call: TRBV4-1
j_call: TRBJ2-7
cdr3_length: 16
clone_size: -
cdr3_nt: TGCGCCAGCAGCCAAGATGGACTCCTGGAGTACGAAGAGCAGTACTTC
cdr3_aa: CASSQDGLLEYEEQYF

d_call: -
v_call: TRBV28
j_call: TRBJ1-3
cdr3_length: 14
clone_size: many
cdr3_nt: TGTGCCAGCAGACCTACAGGGTCCGGAAACACCATATATTTT
cdr3_aa: CASRPTGSGNTIYF

d_call: -
v_call: TRBV27
j_call: TRBJ2-5
cdr3_length: 12
clone_size: many
cdr3_nt: TGTGCCAGTGGACGGAACCAAGAGACCCAGTACTTC
cdr3_aa: CASGRNQETQYF

d_call: -
v_call: TRBV12-3/TRBV12-4
j_call: TRBJ2-3
cdr3_length: 14
clone_size: -
cdr3_nt: TGTGCCAGCAGTTTAGTTGAGGGACTGGATACGCAGTATTTT
cdr3_aa: CASSLVEGLDTQYF

d_call: TRBD2
v_call: TRBV11-1
j_call: TRBJ2-3
cdr3_length: 16
clone_size: many
cdr3_nt: TGTGCCAGCACCACTGGAACTAGCGGGATCTCAGATACGCAGTATTTT
cdr3_aa: CASTTGTSGISDTQYF

d_call: TRBD1
v_call: TRBV30
j_call: TRBJ2-7
cdr3_length: 15
clone_size: -
cdr3_nt: TGTGCCTGGAGGGTCAAAGGGACAGCCCCCTACGAGCAGTACTTC
cdr3_aa: CAWRVKGTAPYEQYF

d_call: -
v_call: TRBV5-1
j_call: TRBJ2-6
cdr3_length: 14
clone_size: -
cdr3_nt: TGCGCCAGCAGCCCCCAGGCTGGGGCCAACGTCCTGACTTTC
cdr3_aa: CASSPQAGANVLTF

d_call: -
v_call: TRBV11-2
j_call: TRBJ1-6
cdr3_length: 15
clone_size: many
cdr3_nt: TGTGCCAGCAGCCCGCTAAGCTCCTATAATTCACCCCTCCACTTT
cdr3_aa: CASSPLSSYNSPLHF

d_call: -
v_call: TRBV6-1
j_call: TRBJ2-5
cdr3_length: 14
clone_size: few
cdr3_nt: TGTGCCAGCAGTATCAGGGTGATAGAAGAGACCCAGTACTTC
cdr3_aa: CASSIRVIEETQYF

d_call: TRBD2
v_call: TRBV27
j_call: TRBJ2-5
cdr3_length: 16
clone_size: -
cdr3_nt: TGTGCCAGCAGTTTAGTTAGCGGGAGTGCCCAAGAGACCCAGTACTTC
cdr3_aa: CASSLVSGSAQETQYF

d_call: -
v_call: TRBV20-1
j_call: TRBJ1-1
cdr3_length: 11
clone_size: many
cdr3_nt: TGCAGTGCTTATCGACAGAACAGGGCTTTCTTT
cdr3_aa: CSAYRQNRAFF

d_call: TRBD1
v_call: TRBV19
j_call: TRBJ1-5
cdr3_length: 18
clone_size: many
cdr3_nt: TGTGCCAGTAGTATGGGCACAGGGGGGGCCGGGCTCGGGCAGCCCCAGCATTTT
cdr3_aa: CASSMGTGGAGLGQPQHF

d_call: TRBD2
v_call: TRBV20-1
j_call: TRBJ2-5
cdr3_length: 18
clone_size: many
cdr3_nt: TGCAGTGCTAGATCCCTAGGGACTAGCGGGGGGTACCAAGAGACCCAGTACTTC
cdr3_aa: CSARSLGTSGGYQETQYF

d_call: -
v_call: TRBV28
j_call: TRBJ2-4
cdr3_length: 16
clone_size: many
cdr3_nt: TGTGCCAGCAGTAAACGGGACATACAAGCCAAAAACATTCAGTACTTC
cdr3_aa: CASSKRDIQAKNIQYF

d_call: -
v_call: TRBV4-2
j_call: TRBJ2-7
cdr3_length: 13
clone_size: many
cdr3_nt: TGTGCCAGCAGCCACGGCACCACCTACGAGCAGTACTTC
cdr3_aa: CASSHGTTYEQYF

d_call: -
v_call: TRBV3-1
j_call: TRBJ2-5
cdr3_length: 18
clone_size: many
cdr3_nt: TGTGCCAGCAGCCAGGCTGGGGATATGGGGAGGGGGCAAGAGACCCAGTACTTC
cdr3_aa: CASSQAGDMGRGQETQYF

d_call: -
v_call: TRBV3-1
j_call: TRBJ1-2
cdr3_length: 16
clone_size: many
cdr3_nt: TGTGCCAGCAGCCAAGGAGCAGGGGCGGGGAGCTATGGCTACACCTTC
cdr3_aa: CASSQGAGAGSYGYTF

d_call: -
v_call: TRBV12-3/TRBV12-4
j_call: TRBJ1-1
cdr3_length: 13
clone_size: -
cdr3_nt: TGTGCCAGCAGCCAGACAGTTTACACTGAAGCTTTCTTT
cdr3_aa: CASSQTVYTEAFF

d_call: -
v_call: TRBV27
j_call: TRBJ1-1
cdr3_length: 15
clone_size: few
cdr3_nt: TGTGCCAGCAGTCAGTCAGGGGCCCAGAACACTGAAGCTTTCTTT
cdr3_aa: CASSQSGAQNTEAFF

d_call: -
v_call: TRBV12-3/TRBV12-4
j_call: TRBJ1-4
cdr3_length: 14
clone_size: many
cdr3_nt: TGTGCCAGCAGCCGGAGGCCGATCAATGAAAAACTGTTTTTT
cdr3_aa: CASSRRPINEKLFF

d_call: -
v_call: TRBV11-2
j_call: TRBJ2-6
cdr3_length: 15
clone_size: once
cdr3_nt: TGTGCCAGCAGCTTAATCTTCTCTGGGGCCAACGTCCTGACTTTC
cdr3_aa: CASSLIFSGANVLTF

d_call: -
v_call: TRBV28
j_call: TRBJ2-7
cdr3_length: 15
clone_size: many
cdr3_nt: TGTGCCAGCAGTTTATTTGCGGGACCGTTCTACGAGCAGTACTTC
cdr3_aa: CASSLFAGPFYEQYF

d_call: -
v_call: TRBV24-1
j_call: TRBJ2-2
cdr3_length: 14
clone_size: -
cdr3_nt: TGTGCCACCAGTATCCAGGGCAGCACCGGGGAGCTGTTTTTT
cdr3_aa: CATSIQGSTGELFF

d_call: -
v_call: TRBV7-9
j_call: TRBJ1-2
cdr3_length: 12
clone_size: many
cdr3_nt: TGTGCCAGCAATTTGGAGAGCTATGGCTACACCTTC
cdr3_aa: CASNLESYGYTF

d_call: -
v_call: TRBV30
j_call: TRBJ1-1
cdr3_length: 12
clone_size: many
cdr3_nt: TGTGCCTGGAGATCCACGAACACTGAAGCTTTCTTT
cdr3_aa: CAWRSTNTEAFF

d_call: -
v_call: TRBV10-2
j_call: TRBJ1-2
cdr3_length: 12
clone_size: few
cdr3_nt: TGCGCCAGCAGTGAGTCCGCATCGGGCTACACCTTC
cdr3_aa: CASSESASGYTF

d_call: -
v_call: TRBV5-1
j_call: TRBJ2-1
cdr3_length: 14
clone_size: -
cdr3_nt: TGCGCCAGCAGCAGCGGTGTATCCTACAATGAGCAGTTCTTC
cdr3_aa: CASSSGVSYNEQFF

d_call: TRBD1
v_call: TRBV28
j_call: TRBJ1-6
cdr3_length: 15
clone_size: many
cdr3_nt: TGTGCCAGCAGGCCCGGACAGGGGTGGAATTCACCCCTCCACTTT
cdr3_aa: CASRPGQGWNSPLHF

d_call: TRBD1
v_call: TRBV12-3/TRBV12-4
j_call: TRBJ1-5
cdr3_length: 15
clone_size: many
cdr3_nt: TGTGCCAGCAGTCCTAGGACAGGGAAGGGACAGCCCCAGCATTTT
cdr3_aa: CASSPRTGKGQPQHF

d_call: TRBD2
v_call: TRBV20-1
j_call: TRBJ2-7
cdr3_length: 17
clone_size: many
cdr3_nt: TGCAGTGCTAGACCCCCCCGGACTAGCGGGGCGGAGTTCGAGCAGTACTTC
cdr3_aa: CSARPPRTSGAEFEQYF

d_call: -
v_call: TRBV9
j_call: TRBJ2-5
cdr3_length: 18
clone_size: -
cdr3_nt: TGTGCCAGCAGCGGGGGGCCGGTGGTACAGGGTCATCAAGAGACCCAGTACTTC
cdr3_aa: CASSGGPVVQGHQETQYF

d_call: TRBD2
v_call: TRBV6-1
j_call: TRBJ2-3
cdr3_length: 14
clone_size: -
cdr3_nt: TGTGCCAGCAGTGACTCAGCGGGGCTAGATACGCAGTATTTT
cdr3_aa: CASSDSAGLDTQYF

d_call: -
v_call: TRBV7-2
j_call: TRBJ1-1
cdr3_length: 16
clone_size: many
cdr3_nt: TGTGCCAGCAGCTTAGGGGATGCAGGGTTGAACACTGAAGCTTTCTTT
cdr3_aa: CASSLGDAGLNTEAFF

d_call: TRBD1
v_call: TRBV5-1
j_call: TRBJ2-2
cdr3_length: 15
clone_size: many
cdr3_nt: TGCGCCAGCAGCCGGGACAGTCCGAACACCGGGGAGCTGTTTTTT
cdr3_aa: CASSRDSPNTGELFF

d_call: TRBD1
v_call: TRBV6-1
j_call: TRBJ1-6
cdr3_length: 15
clone_size: many
cdr3_nt: TGTGCCAGCAGTGAAAGGGACAGGGGGAATTCACCCCTCCACTTT
cdr3_aa: CASSERDRGNSPLHF

d_call: -
v_call: TRBV3-1
j_call: TRBJ2-4
cdr3_length: 18
clone_size: -
cdr3_nt: TGTGCCAGCAGCCAAGATCTGACGGGGTCGCTAGCCAAAAACATTCAGTACTTC
cdr3_aa: CASSQDLTGSLAKNIQYF

d_call: -
v_call: TRBV20-1
j_call: TRBJ1-5
cdr3_length: 12
clone_size: many
cdr3_nt: TGCAGTGCTAGTACCAGGGGAAAGCCCCAGCATTTT
cdr3_aa: CSASTRGKPQHF

d_call: -
v_call: TRBV12-3/TRBV12-4
j_call: TRBJ1-1
cdr3_length: 14
clone_size: many
cdr3_nt: TGTGCCAGCAGGGATTCACAGGGAGACACTGAAGCTTTCTTT
cdr3_aa: CASRDSQGDTEAFF

d_call: -
v_call: TRBV29-1
j_call: TRBJ1-2
cdr3_length: 15
clone_size: many
cdr3_nt: TGCAGCGTTTCAGTCCCCCAGGGTTACTATTATGGCTACACCTTC
cdr3_aa: CSVSVPQGYYYGYTF

d_call: TRBD1
v_call: TRBV5-1
j_call: TRBJ2-1
cdr3_length: 14
clone_size: many
cdr3_nt: TGCGCCAGCAGCTTGGCGACAGGGCCCAATGAGCAGTTCTTC
cdr3_aa: CASSLATGPNEQFF

d_call: -
v_call: TRBV20-1
j_call: TRBJ1-5
cdr3_length: 15
clone_size: -
cdr3_nt: TGCAGTGCTATAAACCCGGGAAGCTCTTGGCAGCCCCAGCATTTT
cdr3_aa: CSAINPGSSWQPQHF

d_call: TRBD2
v_call: TRBV28
j_call: TRBJ2-1
cdr3_length: 17
clone_size: -
cdr3_nt: TGTGCCAGCAGTCAGTGGGTAGCGGGAGCGTCCTACAATGAGCAGTTCTTC
cdr3_aa: CASSQWVAGASYNEQFF

d_call: -
v_call: TRBV20-1
j_call: TRBJ1-1
cdr3_length: 12
clone_size: many
cdr3_nt: TGCAGTGCTAAGTCGGGAAACACTGAAGCTTTCTTT
cdr3_aa: CSAKSGNTEAFF

d_call: -
v_call: TRBV13
j_call: TRBJ1-1
cdr3_length: 14
clone_size: -
cdr3_nt: TGCGCCAGCAGCTTACAGCCTATGAACACTGAAGCTTTCTTT
cdr3_aa: CASSLQPMNTEAFF

d_call: TRBD2
v_call: TRBV19
j_call: TRBJ2-1
cdr3_length: 15
clone_size: -
cdr3_nt: TGTGCCAGTACCCCTGGGACTAGCGGGAGCTATGAGCAGTTCTTC
cdr3_aa: CASTPGTSGSYEQFF

d_call: TRBD1
v_call: TRBV27
j_call: TRBJ2-2
cdr3_length: 15
clone_size: many
cdr3_nt: TGTGCCAGCAGTTCCACCGGGACAGGGGCCGGGGAGCTGTTTTTT
cdr3_aa: CASSSTGTGAGELFF

d_call: TRBD2
v_call: TRBV11-2
j_call: TRBJ2-3
cdr3_length: 17
clone_size: many
cdr3_nt: TGTGCCAGCAGCTTAGTAGGAGCGGGGGGATACACAGATACGCAGTATTTT
cdr3_aa: CASSLVGAGGYTDTQYF

d_call: TRBD2
v_call: TRBV7-2
j_call: TRBJ2-7
cdr3_length: 15
clone_size: -
cdr3_nt: TGTGCCAGCAGCCAAGCCGGGACTAACACCTACGAGCAGTACTTC
cdr3_aa: CASSQAGTNTYEQYF

d_call: TRBD1
v_call: TRBV20-1
j_call: TRBJ2-7
cdr3_length: 15
clone_size: many
cdr3_nt: TGCAGTGCTGAACAAACAGGGGCAAGCTCCTACGAGCAGTACTTC
cdr3_aa: CSAEQTGASSYEQYF

d_call: TRBD2
v_call: TRBV20-1
j_call: TRBJ2-1
cdr3_length: 15
clone_size: few
cdr3_nt: TGCAGTGCTCCCCAGCCGAGACTAGCGAGTGATGAGCAGTTCTTC
cdr3_aa: CSAPQPRLASDEQFF

d_call: -
v_call: TRBV18
j_call: TRBJ2-3
cdr3_length: 14
clone_size: -
cdr3_nt: TGTGCCAGCAAGACAGAGGCTAGCACAGATACGCAGTATTTT
cdr3_aa: CASKTEASTDTQYF

d_call: -
v_call: TRBV7-7
j_call: TRBJ2-5
cdr3_length: 10
clone_size: -
cdr3_nt: TGTGCCATCGTAAGCGAGACCCAGTACTTC
cdr3_aa: CAIVSETQYF

d_call: -
v_call: TRBV4-1
j_call: TRBJ2-1
cdr3_length: 19
clone_size: many
cdr3_nt: TGCGCCAGCAGCCAAGATATCTCAAGGTTCACCTTTAGTCCGCGTGAGCAGTTCTTC
cdr3_aa: CASSQDISRFTFSPREQFF